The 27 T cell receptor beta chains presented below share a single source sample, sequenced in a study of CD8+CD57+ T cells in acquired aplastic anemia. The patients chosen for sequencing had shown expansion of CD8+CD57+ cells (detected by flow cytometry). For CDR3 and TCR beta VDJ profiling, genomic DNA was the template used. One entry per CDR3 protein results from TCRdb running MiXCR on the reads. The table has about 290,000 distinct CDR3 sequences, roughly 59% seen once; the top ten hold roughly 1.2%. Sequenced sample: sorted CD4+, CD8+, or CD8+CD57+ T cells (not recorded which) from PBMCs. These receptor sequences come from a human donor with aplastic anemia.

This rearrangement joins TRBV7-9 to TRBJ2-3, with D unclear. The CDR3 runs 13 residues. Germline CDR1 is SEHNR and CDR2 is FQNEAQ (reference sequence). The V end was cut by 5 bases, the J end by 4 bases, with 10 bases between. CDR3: CASSPHRPDTQYF. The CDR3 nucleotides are TGTGCCAGCAGCCCCCACCGTCCAGATACGCAGTATTTT.

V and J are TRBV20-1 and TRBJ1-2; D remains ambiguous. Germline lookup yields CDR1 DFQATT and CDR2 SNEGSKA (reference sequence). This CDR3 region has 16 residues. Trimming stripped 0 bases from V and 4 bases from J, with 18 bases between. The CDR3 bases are TGCAGTGCTAGAGATCTATTGTCCCGCAGCGGCTATGGCTACACCTTC. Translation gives CSARDLLSRSGYGYTF.

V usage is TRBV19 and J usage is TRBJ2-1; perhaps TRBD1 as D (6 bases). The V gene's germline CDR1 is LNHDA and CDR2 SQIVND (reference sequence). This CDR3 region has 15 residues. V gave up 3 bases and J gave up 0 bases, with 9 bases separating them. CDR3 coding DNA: TGTGCCAGTAGTATCGGACAGAGCTCCTACAATGAGCAGTTCTTC. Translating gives CASSIGQSSYNEQFF.

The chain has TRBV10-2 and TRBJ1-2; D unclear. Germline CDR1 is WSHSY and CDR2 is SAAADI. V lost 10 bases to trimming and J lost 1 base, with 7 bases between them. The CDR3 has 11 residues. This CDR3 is CATRDNYGYTF. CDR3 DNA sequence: TGCGCCACGCGGGATAACTATGGCTACACCTTC.

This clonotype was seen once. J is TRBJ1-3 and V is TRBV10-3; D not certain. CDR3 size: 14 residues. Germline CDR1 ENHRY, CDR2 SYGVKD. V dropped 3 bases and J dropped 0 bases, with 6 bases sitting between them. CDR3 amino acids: CAISERPSGNTIYF. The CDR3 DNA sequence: TGTGCCATCAGTGAACGGCCCTCTGGAAACACCATATATTTT.

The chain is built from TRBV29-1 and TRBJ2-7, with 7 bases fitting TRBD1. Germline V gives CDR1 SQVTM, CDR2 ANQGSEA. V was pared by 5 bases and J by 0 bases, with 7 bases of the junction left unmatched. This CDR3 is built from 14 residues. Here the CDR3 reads CSVMGQWSSYEQYF. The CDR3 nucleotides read TGCAGCGTTATGGGACAGTGGAGCTCCTACGAGCAGTACTTC.

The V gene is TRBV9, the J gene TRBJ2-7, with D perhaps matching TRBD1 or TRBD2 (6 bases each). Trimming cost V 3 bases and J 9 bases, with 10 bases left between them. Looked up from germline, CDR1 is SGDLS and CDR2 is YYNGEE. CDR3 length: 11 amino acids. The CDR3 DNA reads TGTGCCAGCAGCGGGGGGGCCGGGCAGTACTTC. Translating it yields CASSGGAGQYF.

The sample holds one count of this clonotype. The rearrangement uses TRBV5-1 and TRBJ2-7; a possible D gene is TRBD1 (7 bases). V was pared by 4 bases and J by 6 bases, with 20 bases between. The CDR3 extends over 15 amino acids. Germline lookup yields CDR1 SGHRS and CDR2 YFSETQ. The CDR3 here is CASSGGQGVTCEQYF. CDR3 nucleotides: TGCGCCAGCAGCGGGGGGCAGGGGGTTACCTGCGAGCAGTACTTC.

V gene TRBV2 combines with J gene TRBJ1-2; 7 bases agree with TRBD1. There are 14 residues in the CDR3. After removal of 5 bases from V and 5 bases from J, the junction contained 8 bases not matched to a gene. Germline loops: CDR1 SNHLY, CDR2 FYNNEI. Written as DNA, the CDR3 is TGTGCCAGCAGTCCGACAGGGTCGGGGTATGGCTACACCTTC. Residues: CASSPTGSGYGYTF.

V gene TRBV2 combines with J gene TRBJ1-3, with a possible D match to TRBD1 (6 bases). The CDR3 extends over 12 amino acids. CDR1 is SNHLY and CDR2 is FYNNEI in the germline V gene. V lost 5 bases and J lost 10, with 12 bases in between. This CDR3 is CASSYPGETIYF. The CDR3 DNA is TGTGCCAGCAGTTACCCAGGGGAAACCATATATTTT.

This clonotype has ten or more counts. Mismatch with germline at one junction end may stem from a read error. CDR3 loop: CASRAQVGGSFEQYF. The CDR3 DNA sequence: TGTGCCAGCAGGGCCCAGGTGGGGGGGTCCTTCGAGCAGTACTTC. This chain links TRBV12-3 or TRBV12-4 with TRBJ2-7, with 7 bases identical to TRBD2. The CDR3 consists of 15 residues.

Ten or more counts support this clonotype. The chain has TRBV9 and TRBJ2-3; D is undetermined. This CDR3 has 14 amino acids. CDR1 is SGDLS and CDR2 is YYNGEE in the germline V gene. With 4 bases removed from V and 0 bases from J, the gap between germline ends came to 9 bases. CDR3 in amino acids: CASSKQTSTDTQYF. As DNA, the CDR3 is TGTGCCAGCAGCAAACAGACTAGCACAGATACGCAGTATTTT.

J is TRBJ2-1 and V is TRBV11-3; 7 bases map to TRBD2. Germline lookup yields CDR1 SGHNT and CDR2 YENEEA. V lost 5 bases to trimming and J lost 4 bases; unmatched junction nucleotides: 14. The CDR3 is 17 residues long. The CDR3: CASSPRRPGGGYNEQFF. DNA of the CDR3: TGTGCCAGCAGCCCGAGACGTCCTGGCGGGGGTTACAATGAGCAGTTCTTC.

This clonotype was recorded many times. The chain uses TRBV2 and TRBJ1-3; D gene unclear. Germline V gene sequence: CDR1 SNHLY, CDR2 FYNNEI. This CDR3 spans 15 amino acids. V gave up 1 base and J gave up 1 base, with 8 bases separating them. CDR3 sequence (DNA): TGTGCCAGCAGTGAAGGAAGGGTGTCTGGAAACACCATATATTTT. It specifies CASSEGRVSGNTIYF.

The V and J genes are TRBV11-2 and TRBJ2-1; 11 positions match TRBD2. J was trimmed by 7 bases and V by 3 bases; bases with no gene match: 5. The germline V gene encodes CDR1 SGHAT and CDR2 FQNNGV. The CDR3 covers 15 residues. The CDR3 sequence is CASSFTSGSVNEQFF. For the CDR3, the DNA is TGTGCCAGCAGCTTTACTAGCGGGAGTGTTAATGAGCAGTTCTTC.

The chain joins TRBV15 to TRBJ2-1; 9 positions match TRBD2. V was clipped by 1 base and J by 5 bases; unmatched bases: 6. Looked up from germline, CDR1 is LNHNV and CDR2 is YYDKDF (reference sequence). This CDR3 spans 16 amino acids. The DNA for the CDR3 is TGTGCCACCAGCAGAGGGCGGGGGGGTACTAACAATGAGCAGTTCTTC. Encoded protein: CATSRGRGGTNNEQFF.

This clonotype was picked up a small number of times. Here the CDR3 DNA reads TGTGCCAGCAGTAACCTAGGGGGGACTACATACAATGAGCAGTTCTTC. Its protein is CASSNLGGTTYNEQFF. The chain links TRBV6-1 to TRBJ2-1; D perhaps matches TRBD2 (7 bases). This CDR3 contains 16 residues. The germline gives CDR1 MNHNS, CDR2 SASEGT. The ends were cut back, 5 bases at V and 4 bases at J, with 18 bases in the middle.

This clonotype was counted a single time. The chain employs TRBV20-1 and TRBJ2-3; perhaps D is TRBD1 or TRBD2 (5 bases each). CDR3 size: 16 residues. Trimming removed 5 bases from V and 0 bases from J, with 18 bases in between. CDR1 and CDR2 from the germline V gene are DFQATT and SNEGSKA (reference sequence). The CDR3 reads CSAWGNQRTSTDTQYF. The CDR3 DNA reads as TGCAGTGCTTGGGGGAACCAGCGGACTAGCACAGATACGCAGTATTTT.

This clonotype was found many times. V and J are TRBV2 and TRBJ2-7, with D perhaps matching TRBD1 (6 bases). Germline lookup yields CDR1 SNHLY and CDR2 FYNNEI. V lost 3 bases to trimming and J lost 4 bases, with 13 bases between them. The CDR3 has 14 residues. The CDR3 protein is CASSDSTGIYEQYF. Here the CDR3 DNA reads TGTGCCAGCAGTGACAGTACAGGGATTTACGAGCAGTACTTC.

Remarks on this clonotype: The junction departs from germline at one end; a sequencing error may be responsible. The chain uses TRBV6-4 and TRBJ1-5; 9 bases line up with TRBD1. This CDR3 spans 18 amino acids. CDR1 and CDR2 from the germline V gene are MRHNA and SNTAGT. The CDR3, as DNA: TGTGCCTGCAGAGCACCAACCGGGACAGGGCAGGCCAATCAGCCCCAGCATTTT. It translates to CACRAPTGTGQANQPQHF.

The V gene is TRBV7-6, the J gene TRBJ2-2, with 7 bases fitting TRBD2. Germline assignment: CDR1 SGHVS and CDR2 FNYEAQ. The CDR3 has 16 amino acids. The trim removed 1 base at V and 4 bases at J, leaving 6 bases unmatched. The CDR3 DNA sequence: TGTGCCAGCAGCTTAGGGGCGGGAGAGGGCACCGGGGAGCTGTTTTTT. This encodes CASSLGAGEGTGELFF.

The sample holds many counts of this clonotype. CDR3 in amino acids: CASTAGSGGPETQYF. The CDR3 region has the DNA TGTGCCAGCACCGCGGGCAGCGGGGGACCGGAGACCCAGTACTTC. The genes are TRBV7-6 and TRBJ2-5; TRBD2 matches 8 bases. The V and J ends lost 7 bases and 5 bases, in that order; junction bases with no gene match: 12. The CDR3 has 15 residues. Germline V gene data show CDR1 as SGHVS and CDR2 as FNYEAQ.

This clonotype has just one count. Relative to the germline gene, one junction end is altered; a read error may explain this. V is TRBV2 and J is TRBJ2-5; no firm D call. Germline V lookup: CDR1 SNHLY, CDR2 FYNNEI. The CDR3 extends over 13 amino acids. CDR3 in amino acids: CASTPQAQGTQYF. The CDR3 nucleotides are TGTGCCAGCACCCCTCAAGCTCAAGGGACCCAGTACTTC.

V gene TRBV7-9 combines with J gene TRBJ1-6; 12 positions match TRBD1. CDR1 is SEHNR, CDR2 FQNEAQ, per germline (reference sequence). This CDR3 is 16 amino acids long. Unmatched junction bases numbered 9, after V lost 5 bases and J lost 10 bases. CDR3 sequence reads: CASSNRDRGRWSPLHF. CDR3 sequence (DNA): TGTGCCAGCAGCAACCGGGACAGGGGGCGATGGTCACCCCTCCACTTT. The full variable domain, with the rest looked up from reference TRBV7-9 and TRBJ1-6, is DTGVSQNPRHKITKRGQNVTFRCDPISEHNRLYWYRQTLGQGPEFLTYFQNEAQLEKSRLLSDRFSAERPKGSFSTLEIQRTEQGDSAMYLCASSNRDRGRWSPLHFGNGTRLTVT.

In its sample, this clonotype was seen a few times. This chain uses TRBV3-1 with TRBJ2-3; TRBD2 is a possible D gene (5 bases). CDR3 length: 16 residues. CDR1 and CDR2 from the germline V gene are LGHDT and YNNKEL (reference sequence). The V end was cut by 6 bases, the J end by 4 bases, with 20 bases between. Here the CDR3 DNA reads TGTGCCAGCAGTACCGGGCGGCTAGCTTTTGCAGATACGCAGTATTTT. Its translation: CASSTGRLAFADTQYF.

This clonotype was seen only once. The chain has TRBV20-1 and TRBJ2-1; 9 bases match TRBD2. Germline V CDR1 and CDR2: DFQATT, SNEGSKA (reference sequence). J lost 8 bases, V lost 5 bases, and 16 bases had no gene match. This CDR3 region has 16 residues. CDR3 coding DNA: TGCAGTGCTCGCACGGGGTATAGCGGGAGTTACGATGAGCAGTTCTTC. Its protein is CSARTGYSGSYDEQFF.

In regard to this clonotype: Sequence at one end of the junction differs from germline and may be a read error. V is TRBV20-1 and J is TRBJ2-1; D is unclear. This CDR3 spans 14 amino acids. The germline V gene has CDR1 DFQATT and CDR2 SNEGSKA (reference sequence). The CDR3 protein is CSARFLERGNGQFF. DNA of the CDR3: TGCAGTGCTAGATTTCTGGAGAGAGGCAATGGGCAGTTCTTC.